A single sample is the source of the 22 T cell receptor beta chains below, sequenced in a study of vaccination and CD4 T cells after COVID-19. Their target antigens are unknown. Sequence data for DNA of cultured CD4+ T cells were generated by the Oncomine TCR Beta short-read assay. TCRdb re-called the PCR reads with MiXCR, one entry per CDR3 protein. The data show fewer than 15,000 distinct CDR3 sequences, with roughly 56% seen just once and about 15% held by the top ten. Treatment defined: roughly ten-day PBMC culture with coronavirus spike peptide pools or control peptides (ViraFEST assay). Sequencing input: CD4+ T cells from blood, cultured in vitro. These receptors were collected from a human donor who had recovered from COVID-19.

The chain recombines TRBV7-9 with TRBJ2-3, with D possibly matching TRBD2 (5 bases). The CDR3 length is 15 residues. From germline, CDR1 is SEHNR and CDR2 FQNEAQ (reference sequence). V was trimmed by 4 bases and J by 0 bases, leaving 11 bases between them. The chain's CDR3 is CASSSGRDSTDTQYF. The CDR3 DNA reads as TGTGCCAGCAGCTCGGGAAGGGATAGCACAGATACGCAGTATTTT.

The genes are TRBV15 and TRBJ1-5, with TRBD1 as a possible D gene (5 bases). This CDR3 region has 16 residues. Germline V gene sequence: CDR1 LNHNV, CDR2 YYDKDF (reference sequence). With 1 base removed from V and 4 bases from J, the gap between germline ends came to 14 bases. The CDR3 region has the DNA TGTGCCACCAGCAGAGCGAGACAGAGGGAGAATCAGCCCCAGCATTTT. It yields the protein CATSRARQRENQPQHF. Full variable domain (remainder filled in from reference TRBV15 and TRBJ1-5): DAMVIQNPRYQVTQFGKPVTLSCSQTLNHNVMYWYQQKSSQAPKLLFHYYDKDFNNEADTPDNFQSRRPNTSFCFLDIRSPGLGDTAMYLCATSRARQRENQPQHFGDGTRLSIL.

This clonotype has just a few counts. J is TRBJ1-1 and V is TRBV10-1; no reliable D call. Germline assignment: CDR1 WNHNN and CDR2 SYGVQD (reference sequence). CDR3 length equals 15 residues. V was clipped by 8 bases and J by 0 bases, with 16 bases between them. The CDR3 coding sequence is TGCGCCAGCCGAGTCGGTGGGGTCATGAACACTGAAGCTTTCTTT. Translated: CASRVGGVMNTEAFF.

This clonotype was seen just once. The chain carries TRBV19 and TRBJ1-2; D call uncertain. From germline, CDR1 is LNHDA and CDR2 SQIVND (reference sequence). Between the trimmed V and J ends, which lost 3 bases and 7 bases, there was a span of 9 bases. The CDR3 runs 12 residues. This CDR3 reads CASSILGGGYTF. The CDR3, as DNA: TGTGCCAGTAGTATTTTAGGCGGTGGCTACACCTTC.

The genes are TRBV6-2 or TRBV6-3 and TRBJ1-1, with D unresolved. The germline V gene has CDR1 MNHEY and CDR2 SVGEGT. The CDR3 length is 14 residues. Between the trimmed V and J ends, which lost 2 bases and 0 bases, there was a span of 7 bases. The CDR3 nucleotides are TGTGCCAGCAGTTACCTGGGAATGAACACTGAAGCTTTCTTT. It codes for CASSYLGMNTEAFF.

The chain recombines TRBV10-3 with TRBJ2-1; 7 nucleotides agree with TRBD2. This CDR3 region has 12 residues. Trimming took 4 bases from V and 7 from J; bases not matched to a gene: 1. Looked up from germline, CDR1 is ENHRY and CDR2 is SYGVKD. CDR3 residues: CAISVGGNEQFF. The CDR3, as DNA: TGTGCCATCAGTGTGGGGGGGAATGAGCAGTTCTTC.

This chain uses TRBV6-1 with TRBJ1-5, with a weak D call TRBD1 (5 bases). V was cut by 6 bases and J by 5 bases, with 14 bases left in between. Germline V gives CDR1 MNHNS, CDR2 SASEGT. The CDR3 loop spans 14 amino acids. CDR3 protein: CASRAEGRHQPQHF. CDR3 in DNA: TGTGCCAGCAGGGCAGAGGGGCGGCATCAGCCCCAGCATTTT.

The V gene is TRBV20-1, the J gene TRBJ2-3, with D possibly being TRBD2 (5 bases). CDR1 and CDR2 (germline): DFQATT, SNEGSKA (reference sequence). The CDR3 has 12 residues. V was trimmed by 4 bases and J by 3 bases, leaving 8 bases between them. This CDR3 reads CSATPGTDTQYF. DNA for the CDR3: TGCAGTGCTACCCCGGGGACAGATACGCAGTATTTT.

CDR3 nucleotides: TGTGCCAGCAGTTTATTTAGGAGACGCCCAGATACGCAGTATTTT. Protein product: CASSLFRRRPDTQYF. The chain uses TRBV27 and TRBJ2-3; D unclear. This CDR3 has 15 residues. Trimming stripped 1 base from V and 4 bases from J, with 12 bases between. CDR1 and CDR2 (germline): MNHEY, SMNVEV (reference sequence).

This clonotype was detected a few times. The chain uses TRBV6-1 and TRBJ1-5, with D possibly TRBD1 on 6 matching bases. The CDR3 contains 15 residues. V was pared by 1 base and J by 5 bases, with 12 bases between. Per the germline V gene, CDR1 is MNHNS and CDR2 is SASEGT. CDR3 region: CASSEVGGGYQPQHF. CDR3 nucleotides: TGTGCCAGCAGTGAAGTAGGGGGTGGGTATCAGCCCCAGCATTTT.

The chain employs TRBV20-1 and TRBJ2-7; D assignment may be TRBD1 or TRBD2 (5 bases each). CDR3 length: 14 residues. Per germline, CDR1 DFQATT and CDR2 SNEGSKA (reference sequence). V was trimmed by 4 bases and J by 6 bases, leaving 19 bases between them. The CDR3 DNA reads TGCAGTGCTAACCTGAGCCCGGGGCTTCCCGAGCAGTACTTC. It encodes CSANLSPGLPEQYF.

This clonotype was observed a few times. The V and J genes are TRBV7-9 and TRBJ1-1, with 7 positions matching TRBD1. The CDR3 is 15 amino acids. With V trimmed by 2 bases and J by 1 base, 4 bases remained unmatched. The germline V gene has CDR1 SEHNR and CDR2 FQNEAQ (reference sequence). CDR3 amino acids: CASSLPQGRNTEAFF. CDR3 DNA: TGTGCCAGCAGCTTACCACAGGGGAGGAACACTGAAGCTTTCTTT.

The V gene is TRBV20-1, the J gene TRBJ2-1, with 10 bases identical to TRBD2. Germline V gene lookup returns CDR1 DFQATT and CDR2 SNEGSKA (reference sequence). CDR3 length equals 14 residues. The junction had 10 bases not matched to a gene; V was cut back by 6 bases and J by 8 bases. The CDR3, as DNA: TGCAGTGCCCTTAGGGCTAGCGGGAGCTATGAGCAGTTCTTC. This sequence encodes CSALRASGSYEQFF.

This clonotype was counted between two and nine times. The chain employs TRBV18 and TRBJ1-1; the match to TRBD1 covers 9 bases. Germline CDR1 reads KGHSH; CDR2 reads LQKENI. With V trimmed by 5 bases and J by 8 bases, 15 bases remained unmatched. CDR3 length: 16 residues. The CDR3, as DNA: TGTGCCAGCTCAGAATCCTGGACAGGGGTCCCTATGGAAGCTTTCTTT. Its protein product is CASSESWTGVPMEAFF.

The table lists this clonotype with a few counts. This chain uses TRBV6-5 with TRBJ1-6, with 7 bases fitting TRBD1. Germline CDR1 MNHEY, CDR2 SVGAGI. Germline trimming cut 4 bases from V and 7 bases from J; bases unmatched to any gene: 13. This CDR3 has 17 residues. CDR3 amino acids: CASSLRVLQGWNSPLHF. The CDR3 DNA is TGTGCCAGCAGTTTAAGGGTTTTACAGGGGTGGAATTCACCCCTCCACTTT.

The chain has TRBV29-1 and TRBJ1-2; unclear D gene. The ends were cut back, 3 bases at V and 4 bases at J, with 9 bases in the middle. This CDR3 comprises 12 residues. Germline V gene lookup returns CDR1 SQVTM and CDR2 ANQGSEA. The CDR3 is CSVEVVSYGYTF. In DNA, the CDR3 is TGCAGCGTTGAGGTCGTGAGCTATGGCTACACCTTC.

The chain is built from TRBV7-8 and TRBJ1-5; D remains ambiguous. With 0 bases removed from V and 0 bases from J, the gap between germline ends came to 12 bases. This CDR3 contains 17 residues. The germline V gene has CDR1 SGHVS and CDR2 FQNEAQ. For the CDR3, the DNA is TGTGCCAGCAGCTTAGCCCCAGGCGGCAATAGCAATCAGCCCCAGCATTTT. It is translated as CASSLAPGGNSNQPQHF.

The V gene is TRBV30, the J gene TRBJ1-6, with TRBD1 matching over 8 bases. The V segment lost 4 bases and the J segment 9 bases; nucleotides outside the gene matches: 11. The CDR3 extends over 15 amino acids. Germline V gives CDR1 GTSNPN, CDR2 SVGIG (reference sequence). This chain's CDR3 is CAWIPTDRGSSPLHF. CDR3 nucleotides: TGTGCCTGGATCCCAACAGACAGGGGCTCTTCACCCCTCCACTTT.

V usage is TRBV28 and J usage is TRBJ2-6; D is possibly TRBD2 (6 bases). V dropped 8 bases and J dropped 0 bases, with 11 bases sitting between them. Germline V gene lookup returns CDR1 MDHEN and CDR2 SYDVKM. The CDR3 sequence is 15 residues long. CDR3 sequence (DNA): TGTGCCAGCGTGGAGGGGAGCTCTGGGGCCAACGTCCTGACTTTC. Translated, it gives CASVEGSSGANVLTF.

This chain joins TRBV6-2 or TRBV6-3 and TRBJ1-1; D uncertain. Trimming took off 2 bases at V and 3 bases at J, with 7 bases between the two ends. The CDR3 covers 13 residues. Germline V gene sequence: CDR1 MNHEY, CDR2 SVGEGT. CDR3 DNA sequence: TGTGCCAGCAGTTACGTGGGGTACACTGAAGCTTTCTTT. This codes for CASSYVGYTEAFF.

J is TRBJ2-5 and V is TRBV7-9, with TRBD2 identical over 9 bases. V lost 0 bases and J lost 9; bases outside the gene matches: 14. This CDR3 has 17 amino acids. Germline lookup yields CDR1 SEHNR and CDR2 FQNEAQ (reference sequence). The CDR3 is CASSLASVAGLAGAQYF. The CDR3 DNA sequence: TGTGCCAGCAGCTTAGCTTCCGTGGCGGGACTAGCCGGGGCCCAGTACTTC.

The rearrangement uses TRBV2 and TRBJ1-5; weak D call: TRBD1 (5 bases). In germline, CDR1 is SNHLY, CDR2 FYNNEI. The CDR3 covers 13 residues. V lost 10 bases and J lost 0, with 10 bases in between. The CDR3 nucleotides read TGTGCCATCAAGACAGATAGCAATCAGCCCCAGCATTTT. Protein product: CAIKTDSNQPQHF.